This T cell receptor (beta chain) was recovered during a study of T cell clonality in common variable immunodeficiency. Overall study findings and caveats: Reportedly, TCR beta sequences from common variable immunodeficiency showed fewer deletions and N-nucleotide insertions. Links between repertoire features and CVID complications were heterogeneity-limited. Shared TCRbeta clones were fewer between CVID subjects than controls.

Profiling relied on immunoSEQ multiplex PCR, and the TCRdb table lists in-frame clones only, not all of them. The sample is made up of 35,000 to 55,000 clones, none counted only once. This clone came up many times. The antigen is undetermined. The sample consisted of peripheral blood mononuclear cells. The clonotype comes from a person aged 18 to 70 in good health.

CDR3 in amino acids: CASSLGSGDTEAFF. The covered CDR3 bases are TGCGCCAGCAGCTTGGGATCGGGGGACACTGAA. V is TRBV5-1 and J is TRBJ1-1, with TRBD1 as a possible D gene (5 bases). From the germline J gene comes the end of the CDR3, since the read stops 3 residues before it. The germline V gene has CDR1 SGHRS and CDR2 YFSETQ. The CDR3 is 14 residues long. The V end was cut by 0 bases, the J end by 3 bases, with 9 bases between.